The next 16 T cell receptor beta chains were all read from a single sample in a study of vaccination effects on CD4 cells after COVID-19. CD4+ T cells specific for antigen were expanded with viral peptide pools by the ViraFEST assay before sequencing. Once cultured for 10 days, the cells underwent separation to obtain CD4+ T cells. It was between March and December 2020 that the person had a SARS-CoV-2 infection confirmed by PCR. These receptors' targets are unknown. Method: immunoSEQ multiplex PCR; TCRdb's copy keeps in-frame clones and lacks some. Altogether some 19,000 clones are present, around 74% being singletons, with the ten largest covering less than 50%. The specimen was CD4+ T cells from PBMCs cultured with a peptide pool, collected before COVID-19 vaccination. All receptors come from a human donor who had a prior SARS-CoV-2 infection.

The chain carries TRBV19 and TRBJ2-3; D is unclear. The CDR3 runs 14 residues. CDR1 is LNHDA and CDR2 is SQIVND in the germline V gene (reference sequence). V shed 7 bases and J shed 6 bases, with 17 bases lying between them. The chain's CDR3 is CASNFHRGTDTQYF. CDR3 nucleotide sequence: TGTGCCAGTAATTTCCACAGAGGAACGGATACGCAGTATTTT.

The chain has TRBV7-9 and TRBJ1-2; unclear D gene. Per germline, CDR1 SEHNR and CDR2 FQNEAQ (reference sequence). The CDR3 covers 15 residues. V lost 2 bases, J lost 0 bases, and 10 bases lay in between. The CDR3 reads CASSLFGGTNYGYTF. The CDR3, as DNA: TGTGCCAGCAGCTTATTTGGCGGTACTAACTATGGCTACACCTTC. Filled out from reference TRBV7-9 and TRBJ1-2, the complete variable domain reads DTGVSQNPRHKITKRGQNVTFRCDPISEHNRLYWYRQTLGQGPEFLTYFQNEAQLEKSRLLSDRFSAERPKGSFSTLEIQRTEQGDSAMYLCASSLFGGTNYGYTFGSGTRLTVV.

This chain connects TRBV19 to TRBJ2-6; D perhaps matches TRBD2 (5 bases). Trimming removed 5 bases from V and 0 bases from J, with 14 bases in between. Per the germline V gene, CDR1 is LNHDA and CDR2 is SQIVND (reference sequence). The CDR3 sequence is 17 residues long. CDR3 in amino acids: CASSRGLASSGANVLTF. The CDR3 DNA reads TGTGCCAGTAGTCGCGGACTTGCTAGCTCTGGGGCCAACGTCCTGACTTTC.

The chain is built from TRBV5-1 and TRBJ2-7; 8 bases agree with TRBD1. The CDR3 length is 15 residues. V lost 0 bases and J lost 1; bases outside the gene matches: 3. The germline V gene encodes CDR1 SGHRS and CDR2 YFSETQ. The CDR3 loop is CASSLVQGASYEQYF. Here the CDR3 DNA reads TGCGCCAGCAGCTTGGTTCAGGGGGCATCCTACGAGCAGTACTTC.

This chain joins TRBV6-5 and TRBJ2-2, with a possible D match to TRBD2 (6 bases). This CDR3 region has 14 residues. The V gene lost 8 bases and the J gene lost 5 bases, with 15 bases spanning the gap. The germline V gene has CDR1 MNHEY and CDR2 SVGAGI. The CDR3 here is CASFSRELTGELFF. CDR3 bases: TGTGCCAGCTTCTCCCGGGAGTTAACCGGGGAGCTGTTTTTT.

The gene calls are TRBV7-9 and TRBJ1-2, with 8 bases matching TRBD1. With 7 bases clipped from V and 8 bases from J, the junction kept 9 bases outside the gene matches. CDR3 length: 13 amino acids. CDR1 is SEHNR and CDR2 is FQNEAQ in the germline V gene (reference sequence). Here the CDR3 DNA reads TGTGCCAGCACCCAGACAGGGGATGTAGGCTACACCTTC. This sequence encodes CASTQTGDVGYTF.

This sequence joins TRBV7-3 and TRBJ2-2, with TRBD2 identical over 9 bases. Per germline, CDR1 SGHTA and CDR2 FQGTGA. This CDR3 is built from 15 residues. With 4 bases clipped from V and 6 bases from J, the junction kept 6 bases outside the gene matches. CDR3 DNA: TGTGCCAGCAGCTCCGCGGGGGGGCGGGCCGGGGAGCTGTTTTTT. Translation: CASSSAGGRAGELFF.

The chain recombines TRBV5-4 with TRBJ2-7; 10 bases align to TRBD2. The CDR3 consists of 15 residues. The J segment lost 1 base and the V segment lost 4 bases, leaving 5 bases of the junction unmatched. Germline V gives CDR1 SGHNT, CDR2 YYREEE (reference sequence). The CDR3 is CASSRVSGRSYEQYF. The CDR3 coding sequence is TGTGCCAGCAGCCGGGTTAGCGGGAGGTCCTACGAGCAGTACTTC.

The chain employs TRBV5-1 and TRBJ2-1, with 9 bases lining up with TRBD2. CDR1 is SGHRS and CDR2 is YFSETQ in the germline V gene. The J segment lost 5 bases and the V segment lost 0 bases, leaving 3 bases of the junction unmatched. The CDR3 extends over 15 amino acids. The CDR3 sequence is CASSLGVAGDNEQFF. Here the CDR3 DNA reads TGCGCCAGCAGCTTGGGTGTAGCGGGAGACAATGAGCAGTTCTTC.

The genes are TRBV2 and TRBJ2-7, with a tentative D call TRBD1 (5 bases). The germline V and J ends were trimmed by 5 bases and 4 bases, with 9 bases remaining between them. Germline loops: CDR1 SNHLY, CDR2 FYNNEI. The CDR3 extends over 12 amino acids. The DNA of the CDR3 is TGTGCCAGCAGTCGTCAGGGTTACGAGCAGTACTTC. This sequence encodes CASSRQGYEQYF.

The chain recombines TRBV6-5 with TRBJ2-7; 8 bases are a match to TRBD2. Trimming cost V 5 bases and J 3 bases; bases outside gene matches: 6. The germline V gene encodes CDR1 MNHEY and CDR2 SVGAGI. The CDR3 is 14 amino acids. CDR3 residues: CASSKRERDYEQYF. For the CDR3, the DNA is TGTGCCAGCAGTAAGCGGGAGCGGGACTACGAGCAGTACTTC.

The chain is built from TRBV7-3 and TRBJ2-5; TRBD1 agrees at 7 bases. CDR3 length: 13 amino acids. From germline, CDR1 is SGHTA and CDR2 FQGTGA. The ends lost 5 bases at V and 3 bases at J; junction bases unmatched: 3. CDR3 nucleotides: TGTGCCAGCAGCAAAGGGACAGAAGAGACCCAGTACTTC. Translating it yields CASSKGTEETQYF.

The chain carries TRBV7-2 and TRBJ2-4; D not certain. Per germline, CDR1 SGHTA and CDR2 FQGNSA. V was pared by 3 bases and J by 1 base, with 7 bases between. The CDR3 is 14 amino acids. The CDR3 DNA is TGTGCCAGCAGCTTCACAGCGGCCAAAAACATTCAGTACTTC. Amino acid sequence: CASSFTAAKNIQYF.

V gene TRBV7-2 combines with J gene TRBJ2-7, with 14 nucleotides matching TRBD2. V trimming: 4 bases; J trimming: 4 bases; junction bases outside the gene matches: 6. Germline CDR1 is SGHTA and CDR2 is FQGNSA. CDR3 length: 16 amino acids. The CDR3: CASSSGTSGSRYEQYF. The CDR3 DNA reads as TGTGCCAGCAGCTCCGGGACTAGCGGGAGTCGGTACGAGCAGTACTTC.

The rearrangement uses TRBV6-5 and TRBJ2-7; 10 nucleotides align to TRBD2. This CDR3 is built from 13 residues. The trim removed 11 bases at V and 1 base at J, leaving 5 bases unmatched. Germline V gene sequence: CDR1 MNHEY, CDR2 SVGAGI. The CDR3 DNA follows: TGTGCCGGTCGGACTAGCGGTTCCTACGAGCAGTACTTC. It is translated as CAGRTSGSYEQYF.

There are a few counts of this clone. This chain connects TRBV6-4 to TRBJ2-3; TRBD2 matches at 10 bases. Losses at the gene ends were 4 bases for V and 2 bases for J; bases not matched to a gene: 3. This CDR3 has 15 residues. Germline CDR1 reads MRHNA; CDR2 reads SNTAGT. The chain's CDR3 is CASSVAGGATDTQYF. The CDR3, as DNA: TGTGCCAGCAGTGTAGCGGGAGGCGCCACAGATACGCAGTATTTT.